This T cell receptor beta chain was obtained from a study of blood T cell repertoires in COVID-19. At the level of the study: The samples span acute and convalescent COVID-19 from the United States, Italy and Spain. Sources were T cells, B-cell-depleted T cells, or PBMCs; the material itself was cDNA or gDNA.

The CDR3 runs to 14 residues. CDR1 is LGHNT, CDR2 FRNRAP, per germline. After removal of 3 bases from V and 8 bases from J, the junction contained 6 bases not matched to a gene. As handled by the study authors: Amplification with reference gene primers provided the estimates of nucleated cell counts. Some clones are missing from TCRdb's copy, which holds only in-frame ones; the method was immunoSEQ multiplex PCR. Clone size and the V and J calls come from that table; the DNA yielded D and trimming. Among about 6,100 clones listed, around 91% were seen once. This clone came up once. This chain uses TRBV12-5 with TRBJ2-1, with TRBD2 identical over 8 bases. The origin of this receptor is a human donor in a cohort sampled during active COVID-19. Source material: peripheral blood. The CDR3 region has the DNA TGTGCTAGTGGTTTATCCGGGAGGGCCTATGAGCAGTTCTTC. As protein: CASGLSGRAYEQFF.